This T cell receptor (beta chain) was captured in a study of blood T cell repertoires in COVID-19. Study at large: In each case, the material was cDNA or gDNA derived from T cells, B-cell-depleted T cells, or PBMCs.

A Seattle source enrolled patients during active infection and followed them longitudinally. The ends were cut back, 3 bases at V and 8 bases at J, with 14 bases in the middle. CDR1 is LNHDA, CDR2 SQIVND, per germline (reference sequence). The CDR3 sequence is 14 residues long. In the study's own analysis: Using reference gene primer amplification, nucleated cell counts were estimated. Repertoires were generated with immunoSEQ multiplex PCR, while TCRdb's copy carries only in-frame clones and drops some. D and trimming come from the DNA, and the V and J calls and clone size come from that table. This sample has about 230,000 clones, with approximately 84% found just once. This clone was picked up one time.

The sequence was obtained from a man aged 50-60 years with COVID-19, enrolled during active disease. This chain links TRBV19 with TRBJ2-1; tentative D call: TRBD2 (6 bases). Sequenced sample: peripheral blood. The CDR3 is CASSITRRRDEQFF. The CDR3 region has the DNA TGTGCCAGTAGTATTACCAGGCGGAGGGATGAGCAGTTCTTC.